This T cell receptor beta chain was captured in a study of blood T cell repertoires in COVID-19. Sequencing was performed with immunoSEQ multiplex PCR; in TCRdb, only in-frame clones are kept and a portion is missing. The table lists approximately 61,000 clones, around 88% of them singletons, with approximately 15% in the top ten. Sequences were obtained from peripheral blood. The sequence was collected from a human donor in a cohort sampled during active COVID-19.

This CDR3 is CATSRGGGGSTEAFF. For the CDR3, the DNA is TGTGCCACCAGCAGAGGGGGCGGGGGGAGCACTGAAGCTTTCTTT. The chain carries TRBV15 and TRBJ1-1; a possible D gene is TRBD1 (5 bases). This CDR3 contains 15 residues. Deletions cut 1 base from V and 4 bases from J, with 13 bases between. Germline values: CDR1 LNHNV, CDR2 YYDKDF (reference sequence).